This T cell receptor beta chain was documented in a study of CD8 T cells in ankylosing spondylitis. Germline V gene data show CDR1 as SGDLS and CDR2 as YYNGEE. The CDR3 spans 16 residues. Between the trimmed V and J ends, which lost 1 base and 7 bases, there was a span of 17 bases. This clonotype occurred a few times. The antigen remains unidentified. Points from the study as a whole: Some of the motif variants had earlier been found in reactive arthritis patients' fluid and blood.

Making use of molecular barcodes, quantitative 5'-RACE generated TCR beta libraries. TCRdb analysed the 5' RACE reads with MiXCR anew, one entry per CDR3 protein. The data show some 130,000 distinct CDR3 sequences, with roughly 8.3% seen just once and 6% to 8% held by the top ten. The rearrangement joins TRBV9 to TRBJ1-4, with TRBD1 as a possible D gene (6 bases). The sequence was obtained from a male donor with ankylosing spondylitis. The sequencing input was synovial fluid, either unsorted or a sorted T cell fraction (not recorded which). CDR3 sequence: CASSVRPGHRIEKLFF. In nucleotides, the CDR3 is TGTGCCAGCAGCGTACGACCGGGACACCGGATTGAAAAACTGTTTTTT.